This T cell receptor beta chain derives from a study of T-cell memory formation after mild COVID-19. Overall study: There were largely donor-specific TCR clusters. Regarding the study as a whole: Pre-infection memory held some responding clones, suggesting pre-existing cross-reactive T cells responded. Of the contracting clones, CD4+ ones lay mainly in CM and EM, and CD8+ ones in EMRA.

Sample barcodes and UMIs were carried by the TCR alpha and TCR beta cDNA libraries that 5'RACE generated with constant-segment primers. TCRdb itself ran the 5' RACE reads through MiXCR, one entry per CDR3 protein. This table holds about 310,000 distinct CDR3 sequences, approximately 19% found once. This CDR3 spans 16 amino acids. V lost 3 bases to trimming and J lost 4 bases, with 21 bases between them. Germline V gene lookup returns CDR1 SQVTM and CDR2 ANQGSEA. This clonotype was detected only a few times. Its antigen remains unidentified. The source of this sequence is a young man who had mild COVID-19 (a few samples of this study predate the infection). Cell type and time point are not known. This chain uses TRBV29-1 with TRBJ1-2; D possibly corresponds to TRBD1 (5 bases). Material: PBMCs or a T cell subset sorted from them (not recorded which). In DNA form, the CDR3 reads TGCAGCGTTGAGTGGCAGGGAATTGACGGCGGCTATGGCTACACCTTC. Protein: CSVEWQGIDGGYGYTF.